This entry lists 26 T cell receptor beta chains sequenced from one sample in a study of cytomegalovirus exposure and HLA in healthy donors. TCRdb keeps only in-frame clones here, not all; method: immunoSEQ multiplex PCR. The sample records 150,000 to 200,000 clones, 70% to 90% being singletons. The source material was PBMCs. The receptors derive from a young man in good health and CMV-seronegative.

The rearrangement joins TRBV29-1 to TRBJ2-1; 8 bases are a match to TRBD2. CDR3 size: 13 residues. With V trimmed by 6 bases and J by 5 bases, 6 bases remained unmatched. Looked up from germline, CDR1 is SQVTM and CDR2 is ANQGSEA. The CDR3 loop is CSVTGTSDNEQFF. The CDR3 nucleotides read TGCAGCGTGACCGGGACTAGTGACAATGAGCAGTTCTTC.

The chain links TRBV6-4 to TRBJ1-1, with 9 positions matching TRBD1. Losses at the gene ends were 6 bases for V and 4 bases for J; bases not matched to a gene: 9. The CDR3 totals 15 residues. CDR1 and CDR2 from the germline V gene are MRHNA and SNTAGT. The CDR3 here is CASRDRGKRGTEAFF. The CDR3 DNA follows: TGTGCCAGCAGGGACAGGGGAAAAAGAGGCACTGAAGCTTTCTTT.

The chain couples TRBV27 to TRBJ1-3, with a weak D call TRBD1 (5 bases). The germline CDR1 and CDR2 sequences are MNHEY and SMNVEV (reference sequence). The germline V and J ends were trimmed by 3 bases and 5 bases, with 14 bases remaining between them. The CDR3 consists of 15 residues. The CDR3 spells CASSLGLGSRNTIYF. CDR3 coding DNA: TGTGCCAGCAGTTTGGGACTAGGCAGTAGAAACACCATATATTTT.

V and J are TRBV5-1 and TRBJ2-2; D is uncertain. The germline CDR1 and CDR2 sequences are SGHRS and YFSETQ. The V end lost 1 base, the J end lost 1 base, and 8 bases lay between the germline ends. CDR3 length: 15 residues. The CDR3 sequence is CASSLNSLNTGELFF. The DNA of the CDR3 is TGCGCCAGCAGCTTGAACAGCTTGAACACCGGGGAGCTGTTTTTT.

The rearrangement links TRBV7-9 to TRBJ1-5; D perhaps matches TRBD1 (6 bases). The CDR3 runs 14 residues. V was cut by 5 bases and J by 7 bases, with 15 bases left in between. CDR1 and CDR2 from the germline V gene are SEHNR and FQNEAQ (reference sequence). The CDR3 region has the DNA TGTGCCAGCAGCCGAGCGGGGGCTTCGCAGCCCCAGCATTTT. It specifies CASSRAGASQPQHF.

This clone was seen only a few times. The chain joins TRBV7-9 to TRBJ2-2; tentative D call: TRBD2 (6 bases). Germline CDR1 is SEHNR and CDR2 is FQNEAQ (reference sequence). CDR3 length: 15 amino acids. V gave up 1 base and J gave up 8 bases, with 14 bases separating them. The CDR3 loop reads CASSLERAVAGELFF. In DNA form, the CDR3 reads TGTGCCAGCAGCTTAGAGCGGGCAGTGGCGGGGGAGCTGTTTTTT.

The chain combines TRBV4-2 with TRBJ2-7, with D maybe TRBD1 (6 bases). Germline CDR1 LGHNA, CDR2 YNFKEQ. With 0 bases removed from V and 8 bases from J, the gap between germline ends came to 14 bases. This CDR3 is built from 14 residues. This CDR3 reads CASSQDSSRGKQYF. In DNA form, the CDR3 reads TGTGCCAGCAGCCAAGACTCTTCTAGGGGGAAGCAGTACTTC.

The chain combines TRBV18 with TRBJ2-1; weak D call: TRBD1 (6 bases). The CDR3 spans 16 residues. Germline V gene data show CDR1 as KGHSH and CDR2 as LQKENI. V lost 2 bases to trimming and J lost 5 bases, with 16 bases between them. CDR3 loop: CASSPIEQDSNNEQFF. In DNA form, the CDR3 reads TGTGCCAGCTCACCAATAGAACAGGACAGCAACAATGAGCAGTTCTTC.

V gene TRBV6-6 combines with J gene TRBJ1-2, with D perhaps TRBD1 (6 bases). CDR1 and CDR2 from the germline V gene are MNHNY and SVGAGI (reference sequence). The CDR3 is made up of 15 amino acids. Trimming pared 2 bases from V and 5 bases from J, leaving 15 bases between. The CDR3 DNA follows: TGTGCCAGCAGTTACGATCGGGGGGCTAGATATGGCTACACCTTC. It yields the protein CASSYDRGARYGYTF.

The chain combines TRBV28 with TRBJ1-4; D not certain. The CDR3 contains 13 residues. The germline V gene encodes CDR1 MDHEN and CDR2 SYDVKM. V gave up 7 bases and J gave up 4 bases, with 10 bases separating them. In DNA form, the CDR3 reads TGTGCCAGCACCCATCCCGGTAATGAAAAACTGTTTTTT. Its protein product is CASTHPGNEKLFF.

J is TRBJ1-1 and V is TRBV9; D is unclear. V was pared by 4 bases and J by 4 bases, with 11 bases between. Germline values: CDR1 SGDLS, CDR2 YYNGEE. CDR3 length: 13 amino acids. CDR3 sequence: CASSSLGGTEAFF. CDR3 nucleotide sequence: TGTGCCAGCAGCTCCCTCGGCGGCACTGAAGCTTTCTTT.

Notes on this clone: At the DNA level, this CDR3 is encoded by other sequences in the same sample as well. This chain joins TRBV27 and TRBJ1-5; D gene unclear. The CDR3 length is 11 residues. CDR1 MNHEY and CDR2 SMNVEV come from the germline V gene (reference sequence). Between the trimmed V and J ends, which lost 5 bases and 4 bases, there was a span of 3 bases. In DNA, the CDR3 is TGTGCCAGCAGTCTTAATCAGCCCCAGCATTTT. This codes for CASSLNQPQHF.

The chain carries TRBV6-5 and TRBJ1-2, with 9 bases that match TRBD1. The CDR3 spans 15 residues. Per the germline V gene, CDR1 is MNHEY and CDR2 is SVGAGI. The V and J ends lost 6 bases and 4 bases, in that order; junction bases with no gene match: 9. The CDR3 nucleotides are TGTGCCAGCAGCCGAAAAACAGGGGGCGTCTATGGCTACACCTTC. This codes for CASSRKTGGVYGYTF.

This clone was counted only a few times. This chain connects TRBV5-1 to TRBJ2-7; D remains ambiguous. Germline CDR1 SGHRS, CDR2 YFSETQ. With 1 base removed from V and 1 base from J, the gap between germline ends came to 6 bases. CDR3 length: 13 residues. CDR3 nucleotide sequence: TGCGCCAGCAGCTTGAAGCCTTCCTACGAGCAGTACTTC. Amino acids: CASSLKPSYEQYF.

The V call is TRBV7-2, the J call TRBJ2-7; the match to TRBD1 covers 8 bases. The CDR3 covers 15 residues. Germline loops: CDR1 SGHTA, CDR2 FQGNSA. V was pared by 4 bases and J by 2 bases, with 7 bases of the junction left unmatched. The CDR3 is CASSSRDRGAYEQYF. CDR3 in DNA: TGTGCCAGCAGCTCGAGAGACAGGGGCGCCTACGAGCAGTACTTC.

The CDR3 DNA is TGTGCCAGCAGTGACTCGAGGCTTCGATATCAGCCCCAGCATTTT. This codes for CASSDSRLRYQPQHF. The genes are TRBV6-1 and TRBJ1-5; D ambiguous. Germline V lookup: CDR1 MNHNS, CDR2 SASEGT. V lost 3 bases, J lost 5 bases, and 14 bases lay in between. This CDR3 has 15 residues.

V and J are TRBV27 and TRBJ2-2, with 7 bases that match TRBD1. Germline V gene sequence: CDR1 MNHEY, CDR2 SMNVEV (reference sequence). The J segment lost 5 bases and the V segment lost 2 bases, leaving 8 bases of the junction unmatched. The CDR3 has 16 amino acids. CDR3 sequence reads: CASSLLGTAGTGELFF. CDR3 nucleotide sequence: TGTGCCAGCAGTTTACTCGGGACAGCAGGGACCGGGGAGCTGTTTTTT.

The chain combines TRBV5-5 with TRBJ1-1; the D is unclear. The CDR3 totals 13 residues. Germline V lookup: CDR1 SGHKS, CDR2 YYEKEE (reference sequence). The V gene lost 0 bases and the J gene lost 0 bases, with 3 bases spanning the gap. The chain's CDR3 is CASSLDLNTEAFF. In DNA form, the CDR3 reads TGTGCCAGCAGCTTGGACTTGAACACTGAAGCTTTCTTT. Based on the CDR3 plus reference TRBV5-5 and TRBJ1-1, the full variable domain is DAGVTQSPTHLIKTRGQQVTLRCSPISGHKSVSWYQQVLGQGPQFIFQYYEKEERGRGNFPDRFSARQFPNYSSELNVNALLLGDSALYLCASSLDLNTEAFFGQGTRLTVV.

The gene calls are TRBV7-9 and TRBJ1-5; the D is unclear. The CDR3 is made up of 14 amino acids. Deletions cut 8 bases from V and 0 bases from J, with 11 bases between. Germline V lookup: CDR1 SEHNR, CDR2 FQNEAQ (reference sequence). The CDR3 loop is CASAEKDSNQPQHF. The CDR3 DNA reads as TGTGCCAGCGCGGAGAAGGATAGCAATCAGCCCCAGCATTTT. The whole variable domain, filled in from reference TRBV7-9 and TRBJ1-5, reads DTGVSQNPRHKITKRGQNVTFRCDPISEHNRLYWYRQTLGQGPEFLTYFQNEAQLEKSRLLSDRFSAERPKGSFSTLEIQRTEQGDSAMYLCASAEKDSNQPQHFGDGTRLSIL.

This chain joins TRBV5-3 and TRBJ1-5; D possibly corresponds to TRBD1 (5 bases). TRBV5-3 is labeled an ORF, and its function is uncertain. Trimming stripped 8 bases from V and 6 bases from J, with 30 bases between. The CDR3 covers 18 residues. CDR3 residues: CASPPEARDSLARQPQHF. The CDR3 region has the DNA TGTGCCAGCCCACCGGAAGCCCGGGACTCCCTGGCGCGTCAGCCCCAGCATTTT.

The chain has TRBV2 and TRBJ2-1; 8 bases are shared with TRBD2. V shed 11 bases, J shed 2 bases, and the junction held 14 bases outside the gene matches. This CDR3 is built from 16 residues. Per the germline V gene, CDR1 is SNHLY and CDR2 is FYNNEI. CDR3 DNA: TGTGCCTCCTGCGAAAGCGGGGGAACTACCTACAATGAGCAGTTCTTC. Its protein product is CASCESGGTTYNEQFF.

The chain has TRBV28 and TRBJ2-7; 10 bases are a match to TRBD1. V gave up 5 bases and J gave up 4 bases; unmatched junction bases: 17. Per the germline V gene, CDR1 is MDHEN and CDR2 is SYDVKM. This CDR3 is built from 18 residues. In DNA, the CDR3 is TGTGCCAGCAGTATTGGAGGACAGGGGGACTTTTTAATTTACGAGCAGTACTTC. The encoded protein is CASSIGGQGDFLIYEQYF.

The CDR3 DNA reads TGTGCCTGGAGCTCCCAGGGGACTGAAGCTTTCTTT. Protein product: CAWSSQGTEAFF. The rearrangement links TRBV30 to TRBJ1-1; D perhaps matches TRBD1 (6 bases). The germline gives CDR1 GTSNPN, CDR2 SVGIG (reference sequence). V was cut by 3 bases and J by 5 bases, with 10 bases left in between. The CDR3 is 12 amino acids. Complete variable domain (other parts from reference TRBV30 and TRBJ1-1): SQTIHQWPATLVQPVGSPLSLECTVEGTSNPNLYWYRQAAGRGLQLLFYSVGIGQISSEVPQNLSASRPQDRQFILSSKKLLLSDSGFYLCAWSSQGTEAFFGQGTRLTVV.

This sequence joins TRBV21-1 and TRBJ2-7; TRBD1 was called by the table and not checked on the DNA. TRBV21-1 is classified as a pseudogene. CDR3 length: 11 residues. This chain's CDR3 is CARQGIDEQYV. CDR3 sequence (DNA): TGTGCCAGACAGGGAATCGACGAGCAGTACGTC.

V gene TRBV28 combines with J gene TRBJ1-2; 9 bases map to TRBD1. J gave up 5 bases and V 6 bases, and 7 bases lay outside the gene matches. From germline, CDR1 is MDHEN and CDR2 SYDVKM. CDR3 length equals 14 residues. CDR3 residues: CASRLQGARYGYTF. CDR3 bases: TGTGCCAGCAGGTTACAGGGGGCTCGGTATGGCTACACCTTC.

This clone was recorded once. The chain has TRBV28 and TRBJ2-1; possible D gene TRBD1, 5 bases. From germline, CDR1 is MDHEN and CDR2 SYDVKM. V was pared by 7 bases and J by 7 bases, with 17 bases between. The CDR3 contains 14 residues. DNA of the CDR3: TGTGCCAGCAACCCAGGGAACGGCGAGAATGAGCAGTTCTTC. The encoded protein is CASNPGNGENEQFF. The full variable domain, rest sourced from reference TRBV28 and TRBJ2-1, is DVKVTQSSRYLVKRTGEKVFLECVQDMDHENMFWYRQDPGLGLRLIYFSYDVKMKEKGDIPEGYSVSREKKERFSLILESASTNQTSMYLCASNPGNGENEQFFGPGTRLTVL.